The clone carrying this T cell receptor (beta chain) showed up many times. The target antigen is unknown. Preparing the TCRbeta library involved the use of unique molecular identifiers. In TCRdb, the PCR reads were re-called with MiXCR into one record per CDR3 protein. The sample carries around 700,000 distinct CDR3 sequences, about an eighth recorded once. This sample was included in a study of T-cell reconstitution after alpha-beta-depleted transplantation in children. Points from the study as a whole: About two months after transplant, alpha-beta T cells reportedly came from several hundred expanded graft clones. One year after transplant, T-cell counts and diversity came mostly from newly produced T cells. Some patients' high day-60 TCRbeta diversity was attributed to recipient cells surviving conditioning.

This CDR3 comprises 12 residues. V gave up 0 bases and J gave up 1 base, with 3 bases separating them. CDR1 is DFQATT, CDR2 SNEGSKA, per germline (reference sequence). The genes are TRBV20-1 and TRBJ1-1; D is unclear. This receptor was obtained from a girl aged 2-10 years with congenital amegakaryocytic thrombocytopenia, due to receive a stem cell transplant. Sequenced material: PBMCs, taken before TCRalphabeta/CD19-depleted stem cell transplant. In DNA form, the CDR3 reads TGCAGTGCTAGAGATCCGAACACTGAAGCTTTCTTT. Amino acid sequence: CSARDPNTEAFF.